Presented here are 24 T cell receptor beta chains from one specimen sequenced in a study of blood T cell repertoires in COVID-19. The method was immunoSEQ multiplex PCR; TCRdb's version includes in-frame clones alone and lacks a portion of them. The sample lists under 50,000 clones, just over 90% occurring once. Sequencing was carried out using peripheral blood. These receptors were taken from a man in his sixties with COVID-19, enrolled during active disease.

The gene calls are TRBV27 and TRBJ1-5; D is perhaps TRBD1 (5 bases). V dropped 3 bases and J dropped 4 bases, with 13 bases sitting between them. The CDR3 has 15 residues. Germline V gives CDR1 MNHEY, CDR2 SMNVEV (reference sequence). In DNA, the CDR3 is TGTGCCAGCAGTTTTACCCTCGGGGGGAATCAGCCCCAGCATTTT. Translating it yields CASSFTLGGNQPQHF.

Only one count was recorded for this clone. The V gene is TRBV5-1, the J gene TRBJ2-7, with D perhaps TRBD2 (6 bases). Between the trimmed V and J ends, which lost 0 bases and 7 bases, there was a span of 14 bases. The V gene's germline CDR1 is SGHRS and CDR2 YFSETQ. The CDR3 has 14 amino acids. The CDR3 nucleotides are TGCGCCAGCAGCTTGGCCCCTACGGCGGGGGAGCAGTACTTC. Protein sequence: CASSLAPTAGEQYF.

This chain uses TRBV19 with TRBJ1-1, with D unclear. Per the germline V gene, CDR1 is LNHDA and CDR2 is SQIVND (reference sequence). This CDR3 spans 15 amino acids. V dropped 7 bases and J dropped 1 base, with 16 bases sitting between them. The CDR3 here is CASILGERRNTEAFF. The CDR3 nucleotides are TGTGCCAGTATCCTCGGGGAGAGAAGGAACACTGAAGCTTTCTTT.

The chain combines TRBV7-2 with TRBJ1-2; D is possibly TRBD1 (6 bases). The ends were cut back, 0 bases at V and 6 bases at J, with 11 bases in the middle. The CDR3 covers 14 residues. Germline CDR1 and CDR2: SGHTA and FQGNSA. The CDR3 loop is CASSLAQGYDGYTF. The CDR3 nucleotides are TGTGCCAGCAGCTTAGCTCAGGGGTATGATGGCTACACCTTC.

The DNA of the CDR3 is TGTGCCAGCAGCTTAGCCGACAGCGGGGGCTACACCTTC. Encoded protein: CASSLADSGGYTF. V and J are TRBV7-2 and TRBJ1-2, with a weak D call TRBD1 (5 bases). Trimming removed 0 bases from V and 8 bases from J, with 10 bases in between. This CDR3 contains 13 residues. From germline, CDR1 is SGHTA and CDR2 FQGNSA. The full variable domain, its missing parts supplied by reference TRBV7-2 and TRBJ1-2, is GAGVSQSPSNKVTEKGKDVELRCDPISGHTALYWYRQSLGQGLEFLIYFQGNSAPDKSGLPSDRFSAERTGGSVSTLTIQRTQQEDSAVYLCASSLADSGGYTFGSGTRLTVV.

A word on this clone: Other nucleotide sequences from this sample produce the same CDR3. The chain links TRBV5-1 to TRBJ1-5; TRBD1 agrees at 8 bases. The junction had 0 bases not matched to a gene; V was cut back by 0 bases and J by 4 bases. CDR1 is SGHRS, CDR2 YFSETQ, per germline. CDR3 size: 14 residues. The CDR3 bases are TGCGCCAGCAGCTTGGGGACAGGGAATCAGCCCCAGCATTTT. Its translation is CASSLGTGNQPQHF.

This chain connects TRBV30 to TRBJ2-3; TRBD2 agrees at 9 bases. J gave up 1 base and V 1 base, and 6 bases lay outside the gene matches. This CDR3 region has 16 residues. Germline CDR1 and CDR2: GTSNPN and SVGIG (reference sequence). The CDR3 region has the DNA TGTGCCTGGAGTGGACCGGCGGGGGGGCGCACAGATACGCAGTATTTT. It translates to CAWSGPAGGRTDTQYF.

The V call is TRBV28, the J call TRBJ1-3, with 8 nucleotides matching TRBD1. The J segment lost 8 bases and the V segment lost 6 bases, leaving 9 bases of the junction unmatched. Per the germline V gene, CDR1 is MDHEN and CDR2 is SYDVKM. The CDR3 has 14 amino acids. In DNA, the CDR3 is TGTGCCAGCAGCCATCGGACAGGGTTTGACACCATATATTTT. Protein product: CASSHRTGFDTIYF.

J is TRBJ1-5 and V is TRBV18; D not certain. CDR3 length: 14 residues. Trimming left V 8 bases short and J 1 base short, with 12 bases between. The V gene's germline CDR1 is KGHSH and CDR2 LQKENI. The chain's CDR3 is CASHGGVSNQPQHF. As DNA, the CDR3 is TGTGCCAGCCACGGTGGTGTGAGCAATCAGCCCCAGCATTTT.

The V gene is TRBV29-1, the J gene TRBJ2-2; TRBD2 aligns across 8 bases. J gave up 2 bases and V 5 bases, and 7 bases lay outside the gene matches. In germline, CDR1 is SQVTM, CDR2 ANQGSEA. CDR3 length equals 15 residues. CDR3 amino acids: CSVRAGVGNTGELFF. The CDR3 DNA follows: TGCAGCGTTAGAGCGGGAGTAGGTAACACCGGGGAGCTGTTTTTT.

The gene calls are TRBV7-8 and TRBJ1-1; 10 nucleotides align to TRBD1. The CDR3 totals 15 residues. V lost 5 bases to trimming and J lost 4 bases; unmatched junction nucleotides: 7. Germline V gene lookup returns CDR1 SGHVS and CDR2 FQNEAQ. CDR3 nucleotides: TGTGCCAGCAGCGCCGAAGACAGGGGGCTCACTGAAGCTTTCTTT. The encoded protein is CASSAEDRGLTEAFF.

The V and J genes are TRBV27 and TRBJ2-7, with TRBD2 identical over 10 bases. With V trimmed by 6 bases and J by 2 bases, 10 bases remained unmatched. CDR1 is MNHEY and CDR2 is SMNVEV in the germline V gene (reference sequence). CDR3 length equals 16 residues. CDR3 in DNA: TGTGCCAGCAGCACCCGGACTAGCGGTAGCCCCTACGAGCAGTACTTC. Residues: CASSTRTSGSPYEQYF.

V usage is TRBV18 and J usage is TRBJ1-1, with 8 bases aligning to TRBD1. The CDR3 extends over 14 amino acids. Germline assignment: CDR1 KGHSH and CDR2 LQKENI. With V trimmed by 3 bases and J by 4 bases, 4 bases remained unmatched. CDR3 coding DNA: TGTGCCAGCTCACCTCCGGACAGGGTCACTGAAGCTTTCTTT. It codes for CASSPPDRVTEAFF.

V usage is TRBV18 and J usage is TRBJ1-1, with 7 bases fitting TRBD1. V shed 6 bases, J shed 1 base, and the junction held 8 bases outside the gene matches. The length of the CDR3 is 15 residues. Per the germline V gene, CDR1 is KGHSH and CDR2 is LQKENI. The CDR3 loop reads CASSPPGTANTEAFF. The DNA for the CDR3 is TGTGCCAGCTCCCCTCCCGGGACAGCGAACACTGAAGCTTTCTTT.

V is TRBV19 and J is TRBJ2-7; 8 bases align to TRBD1. Germline loops: CDR1 LNHDA, CDR2 SQIVND (reference sequence). The CDR3 totals 14 residues. Unmatched junction bases numbered 7, after V lost 6 bases and J lost 3 bases. CDR3 sequence (DNA): TGTGCCAGTAGCTACAGGGGGAAAGACTACGAGCAGTACTTC. Its protein is CASSYRGKDYEQYF.

The chain combines TRBV3-1 (or the pseudogene TRBV3-2) with TRBJ1-2; maybe TRBD1 (6 bases). The CDR3 runs 16 residues. Germline values: CDR1 LGHDT, CDR2 YNNKEL (reference sequence). V gave up 7 bases and J gave up 11 bases, with 29 bases separating them. The DNA of the CDR3 is TGTGCCAGCACCAAGGGGGGGGCAGCTTTTGGATTCGGGTACACCTTC. Translating it yields CASTKGGAAFGFGYTF.

This clone appeared a single time. The CDR3 loop reads CASRRQGNTEAFF. The CDR3 bases are TGTGCCAGCAGGAGACAGGGGAACACTGAAGCTTTCTTT. This chain links TRBV12-3 or TRBV12-4 with TRBJ1-1; 7 nucleotides match TRBD1. The CDR3 totals 13 residues. Unmatched junction bases numbered 2, after V lost 6 bases and J lost 1 base.

The CDR3 coding sequence is TGCGCCAGCAGCCCCAAGACGGGGGGAAATGAAAAACTGTTTTTT. Translated: CASSPKTGGNEKLFF. The chain has TRBV5-1 and TRBJ1-4, with a weak D call TRBD1 (5 bases). V lost 4 bases, J lost 5 bases, and 15 bases lay in between. Germline loops: CDR1 SGHRS, CDR2 YFSETQ. This CDR3 region has 15 residues.

This clone was picked up one time. The chain is built from TRBV29-1 and TRBJ2-3; 7 positions agree with TRBD2. The V and J ends lost 4 bases and 2 bases, in that order; junction bases with no gene match: 9. The CDR3 has 15 amino acids. The germline V gene encodes CDR1 SQVTM and CDR2 ANQGSEA. This CDR3 reads CSVAFRGSFTDTQYF. The DNA of the CDR3 is TGCAGCGTTGCTTTTCGCGGGAGTTTCACAGATACGCAGTATTTT.

The V and J genes are TRBV27 and TRBJ1-4, with 11 bases matching TRBD1. Germline V CDR1 and CDR2: MNHEY, SMNVEV (reference sequence). The trim removed 5 bases at V and 6 bases at J, leaving 5 bases unmatched. The CDR3 runs 15 residues. The CDR3 sequence: CASSLDRGRYEKLFF. Written as DNA, the CDR3 is TGTGCCAGCAGTCTGGACAGGGGGCGGTATGAAAAACTGTTTTTT. Complete variable domain (other parts from reference TRBV27 and TRBJ1-4): EAQVTQNPRYLITVTGKKLTVTCSQNMNHEYMSWYRQDPGLGLRQIYYSMNVEVTDKGDVPEGYKVSRKEKRNFPLILESPSPNQTSLYFCASSLDRGRYEKLFFGSGTQLSVL.

The chain couples TRBV28 to TRBJ2-7, with 11 bases that match TRBD2. Per germline, CDR1 MDHEN and CDR2 SYDVKM. V was pared by 4 bases and J by 5 bases, with 4 bases of the junction left unmatched. The CDR3 covers 14 residues. The DNA for the CDR3 is TGTGCCAGCAGTTCACTAGCGGGAGCTAACGAGCAGTACTTC. Protein: CASSSLAGANEQYF.

The chain employs TRBV28 and TRBJ2-1; 10 positions match TRBD2. CDR1 MDHEN and CDR2 SYDVKM come from the germline V gene. V lost 4 bases to trimming and J lost 4 bases; unmatched junction nucleotides: 10. The CDR3 has 17 residues. CDR3 in amino acids: CASSSYGRTSGYNEQFF. The DNA for the CDR3 is TGTGCCAGCAGTTCGTATGGACGGACTAGCGGTTACAATGAGCAGTTCTTC.

The J gene is TRBJ2-1, the V gene TRBV19, with 11 nucleotides matching TRBD2. Germline V gene data show CDR1 as LNHDA and CDR2 as SQIVND (reference sequence). The CDR3 consists of 15 residues. V lost 5 bases to trimming and J lost 7 bases; unmatched junction nucleotides: 7. For the CDR3, the DNA is TGTGCCAGTAGTCCCTCGGCTAGCGGGGGGAATGAGCAGTTCTTC. Translated: CASSPSASGGNEQFF.

V usage is TRBV2 and J usage is TRBJ1-1; 12 bases line up with TRBD1. The CDR3 loop spans 14 amino acids. V shed 6 bases and J 5 bases; nucleotides not matched to a gene: 4. Germline CDR1 reads SNHLY; CDR2 reads FYNNEI. CDR3 residues: CASRGTGGGTEAFF. The CDR3 coding sequence is TGTGCCAGCAGGGGGACAGGGGGCGGAACTGAAGCTTTCTTT.